This T cell receptor (beta chain) was retrieved from a study of cytomegalovirus exposure and HLA in healthy donors. A single count supports this clone. Its cognate antigen is unknown. The study's findings and limits: Later work associated roughly 15,000 TCR beta sequences with HLA alleles at 0.05 false discovery rate.

CDR3 length: 12 amino acids. V shed 4 bases, J shed 9 bases, and the junction held 4 bases outside the gene matches. Germline V lookup: CDR1 SGHRS, CDR2 YFSETQ. The primer mix had 60 Vbeta and 13 Jbeta primers. Study processing details: Around 80 million unique TCR beta chains, about 11 million of them shared, were counted by a later analysis. The table came from immunoSEQ multiplex PCR; TCRdb's copy has only in-frame clones and leaves some out. V, J and clone size were drawn from that table, and D and trimming were deduced from the DNA. The sample carries tens of thousands of clones, less than 70% recorded once.

Material: PBMCs. The J gene is TRBJ2-1, the V gene TRBV5-1; 7 positions agree with TRBD2. This clonotype was sampled from a human donor in good health. Here the CDR3 DNA reads TGCGCCAGCAGCGACACGGGGGGTGAGCAGTTCTTC. It codes for CASSDTGGEQFF. The full variable domain, its missing parts supplied by reference TRBV5-1 and TRBJ2-1, is KAGVTQTPRYLIKTRGQQVTLSCSPISGHRSVSWYQQTPGQGLQFLFEYFSETQRNKGNFPGRFSGRQFSNSRSEMNVSTLELGDSALYLCASSDTGGEQFFGPGTRLTVL.